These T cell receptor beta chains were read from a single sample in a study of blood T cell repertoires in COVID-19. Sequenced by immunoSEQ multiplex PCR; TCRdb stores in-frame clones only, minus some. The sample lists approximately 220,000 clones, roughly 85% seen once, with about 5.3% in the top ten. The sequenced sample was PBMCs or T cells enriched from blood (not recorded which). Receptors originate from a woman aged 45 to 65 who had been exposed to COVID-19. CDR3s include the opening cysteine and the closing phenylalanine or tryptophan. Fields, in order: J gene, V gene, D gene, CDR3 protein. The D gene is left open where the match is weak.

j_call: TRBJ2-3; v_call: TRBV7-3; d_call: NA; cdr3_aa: CASSFLGADTQYF
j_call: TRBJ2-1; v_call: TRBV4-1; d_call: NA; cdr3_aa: CASSQVWNSLGGNEQFF
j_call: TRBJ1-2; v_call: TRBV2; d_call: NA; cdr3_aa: CASSPSVRDPHF
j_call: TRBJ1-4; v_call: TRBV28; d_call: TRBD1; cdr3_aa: CASTFTGVNEKLFF
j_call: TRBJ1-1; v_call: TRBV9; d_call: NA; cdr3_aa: CASSSAAQGGYRAFF
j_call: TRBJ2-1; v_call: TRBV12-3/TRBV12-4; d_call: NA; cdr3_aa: CASSLRNEQFF
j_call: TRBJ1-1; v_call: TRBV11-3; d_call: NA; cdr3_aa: CASSLTGTEAFF
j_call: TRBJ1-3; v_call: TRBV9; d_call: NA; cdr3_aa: CASSALGNTIYF
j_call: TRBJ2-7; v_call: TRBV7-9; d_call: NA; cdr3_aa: CASSLDVLAGEQYF
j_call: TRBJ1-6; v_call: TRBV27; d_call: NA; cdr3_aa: CASSLGPGGSPLHF
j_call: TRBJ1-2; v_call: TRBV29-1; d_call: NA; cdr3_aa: CSVQQGSYGYTF
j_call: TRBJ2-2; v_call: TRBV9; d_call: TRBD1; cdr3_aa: CASSVEGTGSANTGELFF
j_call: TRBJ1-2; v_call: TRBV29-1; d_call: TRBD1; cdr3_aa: CSVTGVYGYTF
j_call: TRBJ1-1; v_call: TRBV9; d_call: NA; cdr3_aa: CASSVVAGVPEAFF
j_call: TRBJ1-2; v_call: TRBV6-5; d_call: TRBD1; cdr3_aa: CASSWTGTGYGYTF
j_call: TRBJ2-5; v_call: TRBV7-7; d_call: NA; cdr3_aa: CASSLVGQGGMETQYF
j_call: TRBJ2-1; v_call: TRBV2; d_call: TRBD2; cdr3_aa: CASSVPGGGQFF
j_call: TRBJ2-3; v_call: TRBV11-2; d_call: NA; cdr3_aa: CASSLGLTDTQYF